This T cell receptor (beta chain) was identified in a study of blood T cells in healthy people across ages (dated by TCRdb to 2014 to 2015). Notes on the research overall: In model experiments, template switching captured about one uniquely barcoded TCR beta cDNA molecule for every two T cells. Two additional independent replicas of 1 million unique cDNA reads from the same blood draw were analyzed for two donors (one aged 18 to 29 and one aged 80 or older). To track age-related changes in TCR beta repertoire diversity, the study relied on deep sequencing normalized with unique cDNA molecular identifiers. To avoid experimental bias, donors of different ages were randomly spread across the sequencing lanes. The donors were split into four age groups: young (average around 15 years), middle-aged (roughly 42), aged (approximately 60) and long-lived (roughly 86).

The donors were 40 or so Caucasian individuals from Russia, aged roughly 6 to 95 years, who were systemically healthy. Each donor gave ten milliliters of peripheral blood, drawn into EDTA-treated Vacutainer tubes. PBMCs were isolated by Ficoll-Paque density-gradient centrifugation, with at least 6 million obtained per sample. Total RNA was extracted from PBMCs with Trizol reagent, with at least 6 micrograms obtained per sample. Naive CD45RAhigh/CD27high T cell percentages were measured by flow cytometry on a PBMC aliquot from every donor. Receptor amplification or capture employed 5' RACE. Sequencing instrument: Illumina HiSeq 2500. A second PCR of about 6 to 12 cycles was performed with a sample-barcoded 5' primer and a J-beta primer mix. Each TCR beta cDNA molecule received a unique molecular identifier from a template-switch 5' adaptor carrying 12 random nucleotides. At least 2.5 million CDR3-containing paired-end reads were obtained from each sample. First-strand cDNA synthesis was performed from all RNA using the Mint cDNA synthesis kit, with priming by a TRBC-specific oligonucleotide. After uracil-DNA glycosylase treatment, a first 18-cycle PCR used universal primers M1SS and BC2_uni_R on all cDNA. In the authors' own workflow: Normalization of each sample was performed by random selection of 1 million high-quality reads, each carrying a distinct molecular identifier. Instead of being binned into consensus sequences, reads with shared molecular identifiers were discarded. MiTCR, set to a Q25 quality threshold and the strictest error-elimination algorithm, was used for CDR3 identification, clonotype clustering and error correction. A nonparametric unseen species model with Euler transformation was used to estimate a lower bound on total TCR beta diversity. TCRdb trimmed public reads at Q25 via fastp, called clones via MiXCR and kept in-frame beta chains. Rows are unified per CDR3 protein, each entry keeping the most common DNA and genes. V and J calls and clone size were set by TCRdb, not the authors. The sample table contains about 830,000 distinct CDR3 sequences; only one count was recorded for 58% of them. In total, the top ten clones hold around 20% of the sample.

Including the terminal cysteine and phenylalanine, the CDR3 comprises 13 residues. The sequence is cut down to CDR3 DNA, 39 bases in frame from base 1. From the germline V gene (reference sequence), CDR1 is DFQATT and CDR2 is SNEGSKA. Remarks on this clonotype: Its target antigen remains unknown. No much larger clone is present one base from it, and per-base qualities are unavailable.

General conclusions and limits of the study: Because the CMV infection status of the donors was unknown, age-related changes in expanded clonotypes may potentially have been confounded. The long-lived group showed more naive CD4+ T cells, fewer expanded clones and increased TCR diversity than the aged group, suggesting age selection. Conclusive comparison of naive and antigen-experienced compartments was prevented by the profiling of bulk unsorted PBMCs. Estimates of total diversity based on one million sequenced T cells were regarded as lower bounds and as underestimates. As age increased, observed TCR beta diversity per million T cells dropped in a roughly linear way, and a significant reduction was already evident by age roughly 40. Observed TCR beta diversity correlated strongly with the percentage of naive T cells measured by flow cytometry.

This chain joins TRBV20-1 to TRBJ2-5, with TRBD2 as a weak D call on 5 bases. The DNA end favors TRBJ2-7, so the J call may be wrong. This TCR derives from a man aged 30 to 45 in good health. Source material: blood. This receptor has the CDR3 CSGIGEPVDEQYF. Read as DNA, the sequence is TGCAGCGGGATCGGGGAACCCGTGGACGAGCAGTACTTC.